This paragraph covers one T cell receptor (beta chain) sequence. CDR1 is KGHSH, CDR2 LQKENI, per germline. The CDR3 is 13 residues long. V lost 2 bases and J lost 2, with 6 bases in between. MiXCR was run by TCRdb on the 5' RACE reads, yielding one entry per CDR3 protein. Of 80,000 to 95,000 distinct CDR3 sequences listed, approximately 14% are singletons. This sample was included in a study of early T cells in non-severe SARS-CoV-2 infection. Study summary: The authors sequenced bulk RNA from unsorted whole blood, leaving chains unpaired.

Sequencing input: whole blood. The TCR originated in an adult who was a healthcare worker with PCR-confirmed SARS-CoV-2 infection or an uninfected control (not recorded which). The V and J genes are TRBV18 and TRBJ1-2; no clear D gene. The CDR3, as DNA: TGTGCCAGCTCACCAGGGTACAACTATGGCTACACCTTC. This sequence encodes CASSPGYNYGYTF.